The 11 T cell receptor beta chains below were found in one sample sequenced in a study of cytomegalovirus exposure and HLA in healthy donors. In the PCR, 60 Vbeta and 13 Jbeta primers were used. Generated by immunoSEQ multiplex PCR, the TCRdb table keeps only in-frame clones and is missing some. Here the sample spans fewer than 140,000 clones, roughly 70% being singletons. Sequencing was performed on PBMCs. Source of these receptors: a male donor in good health and CMV-seropositive.

The gene calls are TRBV29-1 and TRBJ1-2, with TRBD1 matching over 7 bases. Germline CDR1 is SQVTM and CDR2 is ANQGSEA. This CDR3 is 14 amino acids long. V lost 4 bases to trimming and J lost 3 bases; unmatched junction nucleotides: 8. The CDR3 DNA follows: TGCAGCGTTGTCCGGGGACAGACGCACTATGGCTACACCTTC. Translation: CSVVRGQTHYGYTF. The variable domain in full, with the rest retrieved from reference TRBV29-1 and TRBJ1-2, is SAVISQKPSRDICQRGTSLTIQCQVDSQVTMMFWYRQQPGQSLTLIATANQGSEATYESGFVIDKFPISRPNLTFSTLTVSNMSPEDSSIYLCSVVRGQTHYGYTFGSGTRLTVV.

This clone was observed once. The chain employs TRBV7-2 and TRBJ2-7; the match to TRBD1 covers 7 bases. The germline V gene encodes CDR1 SGHTA and CDR2 FQGNSA. The CDR3 has 14 residues. Trimming cost V 5 bases and J 2 bases; bases outside gene matches: 6. CDR3 residues: CASSARTGAYEQYF. The CDR3 DNA reads TGTGCCAGCAGCGCCAGGACAGGCGCCTACGAGCAGTACTTC.

The V gene is TRBV4-2, the J gene TRBJ1-6; no clear D. CDR3 length: 15 amino acids. Germline assignment: CDR1 LGHNA and CDR2 YNFKEQ. V dropped 8 bases and J dropped 10 bases, with 21 bases sitting between them. The CDR3 reads CASSVDSQENSPLHF. The CDR3 nucleotides read TGTGCCAGCTCGGTTGACTCCCAAGAAAACTCACCCCTCCACTTT.

V and J are TRBV10-2 and TRBJ1-1; D gene uncertain. CDR1 and CDR2 (germline): WSHSY, SAAADI. The V end lost 2 bases, the J end lost 0 bases, and 4 bases lay between the germline ends. The CDR3 extends over 13 amino acids. CDR3 protein: CASSEPMNTEAFF. The CDR3 bases are TGCGCCAGCAGTGAGCCTATGAACACTGAAGCTTTCTTT.

The J gene is TRBJ2-7, the V gene TRBV5-1; D remains unclear. Trimming left V 1 base short and J 3 bases short, with 11 bases between. CDR3 length equals 14 residues. Germline CDR1 is SGHRS and CDR2 is YFSETQ. The CDR3 loop is CASSLLASNYEQYF. The CDR3 nucleotides are TGCGCCAGCAGCTTGTTAGCCTCAAACTACGAGCAGTACTTC. Looking up the rest from reference TRBV5-1 and TRBJ2-7 gives the full variable domain: KAGVTQTPRYLIKTRGQQVTLSCSPISGHRSVSWYQQTPGQGLQFLFEYFSETQRNKGNFPGRFSGRQFSNSRSEMNVSTLELGDSALYLCASSLLASNYEQYFGPGTRLTVT.

This clone was seen a single time. The rearrangement uses TRBV19 and TRBJ2-1; 8 bases fit TRBD2. V lost 8 bases to trimming and J lost 5 bases; unmatched junction nucleotides: 14. This CDR3 comprises 16 residues. The germline V gene encodes CDR1 LNHDA and CDR2 SQIVND (reference sequence). The CDR3 DNA follows: TGTGCCAGTGGTTCGGGTAGCGGGGCGAGGGACAATGAGCAGTTCTTC. Protein sequence: CASGSGSGARDNEQFF.

This chain connects TRBV19 to TRBJ1-4; weak D call: TRBD1 (5 bases). Trimming took 3 bases from V and 7 from J, leaving 18 bases between them. This CDR3 contains 16 residues. CDR1 LNHDA and CDR2 SQIVND come from the germline V gene (reference sequence). Written as DNA, the CDR3 is TGTGCCAGTAGTATCATCTGGCGGCAGGGAAGTGAAAAACTGTTTTTT. Translation: CASSIIWRQGSEKLFF. The full variable domain, rest sourced from reference TRBV19 and TRBJ1-4, is DGGITQSPKYLFRKEGQNVTLSCEQNLNHDAMYWYRQDPGQGLRLIYYSQIVNDFQKGDIAEGYSVSREKKESFPLTVTSAQKNPTAFYLCASSIIWRQGSEKLFFGSGTQLSVL.

This chain uses TRBV15 with TRBJ2-2; D remains unclear. CDR1 LNHNV and CDR2 YYDKDF come from the germline V gene (reference sequence). This CDR3 has 17 amino acids. V lost 3 bases, J lost 0 bases, and 14 bases lay in between. As DNA, the CDR3 is TGTGCCACCAGCAGGACAAGGATCAACGCGAACACCGGGGAGCTGTTTTTT. Translating gives CATSRTRINANTGELFF.

The count of this clone is one. Relative to the germline gene, one junction end is altered; a read error may explain this. CDR3 nucleotide sequence: TGTGCCAGCACCTTACACGTAGCTAACTATGGCTACACCTTC. Its protein is CASTLHVANYGYTF. V gene TRBV7-6 combines with J gene TRBJ1-2; D unresolved. CDR1 and CDR2 (germline): SGHVS, FNYEAQ. CDR3 size: 14 residues.

The CDR3 nucleotides read TGTGCCTGGAGGGGGACAGGGAGCAGGACTGAAGCTTTCTTT. This translates into CAWRGTGSRTEAFF. The chain recombines TRBV30 with TRBJ1-1, with TRBD1 identical over 9 bases. CDR1 GTSNPN and CDR2 SVGIG come from the germline V gene (reference sequence). The CDR3 contains 14 residues. V shed 3 bases and J 5 bases; nucleotides not matched to a gene: 7.

This sequence joins TRBV29-1 and TRBJ1-1; 7 bases are shared with TRBD1. V lost 3 bases, J lost 0 bases, and 4 bases stayed unmatched. There are 14 residues in the CDR3. Germline V gene sequence: CDR1 SQVTM, CDR2 ANQGSEA. CDR3 nucleotide sequence: TGCAGCGTTGAGACAGGGTTCATGAACACTGAAGCTTTCTTT. It specifies CSVETGFMNTEAFF.